The 29 T cell receptor beta chains below were found in one sample sequenced in a study of CD8 T cells in Susac syndrome (dated by TCRdb to about 2019). Libraries were made using the immunoSEQ multiplex PCR assay. RNA was extracted using the RNeasy kit, and about 0.45 to 1 ug of the RNA was reverse transcribed with random hexamers. TCRdb reworked the public reads: Q25 trimming with fastp, MiXCR clone assembly, productive beta chains retained. Rows are combined by CDR3 protein, so each entry shows the most common genes and DNA. Present in this sample are around 130,000 distinct CDR3 sequences, roughly 94% of which were seen just once. The top ten hold 0.28% of the sample. Sequenced input: CD8+ T cells from PBMCs. Source of these receptors: a human donor with Susac syndrome.

This chain uses TRBV4-1 with TRBJ2-5; the D gene could be TRBD1 or TRBD2 (5 bases each). The CDR3 length is 15 residues. CDR1 is MGHRA and CDR2 is YSYEKL in the germline V gene. The V and J ends lost 0 bases and 4 bases respectively, with 12 bases between them. This CDR3 reads CASSQDPGTGETQYF. For the CDR3, the DNA is TGCGCCAGCAGCCAAGATCCGGGGACGGGAGAGACCCAGTACTTC.

The J gene is TRBJ1-2, the V gene TRBV4-1; TRBD1 matches at 8 bases. CDR1 and CDR2 from the germline V gene are MGHRA and YSYEKL. CDR3 length equals 16 residues. V was pared by 4 bases and J by 4 bases, with 11 bases of the junction left unmatched. DNA for the CDR3: TGCGCCAGCAGCCTCGGACAGGGAAGCAGCGTCTATGGCTACACCTTC. Its translation: CASSLGQGSSVYGYTF.

The chain is built from TRBV25-1 and TRBJ1-3; D remains unclear. CDR1 is MGHDK, CDR2 SYGVNS, per germline. V lost 7 bases and J 4 bases, leaving 2 bases between the germline ends. The CDR3 sequence is 10 residues long. CDR3 loop: CASMGNTIYF. The DNA of the CDR3 is TGTGCCAGCATGGGAAACACCATATATTTT.

The chain employs TRBV5-4 and TRBJ2-7, with a weak D call TRBD1 (6 bases). Looked up from germline, CDR1 is SGHNT and CDR2 is YYREEE (reference sequence). The CDR3 spans 14 residues. Trimming stripped 3 bases from V and 4 bases from J, with 14 bases between. CDR3 nucleotides: TGTGCCAGCAGCTCGTTAGGGGGTACTTACGAGCAGTACTTC. Translation gives CASSSLGGTYEQYF.

The chain links TRBV7-9 to TRBJ2-1; 12 positions match TRBD2. The germline V gene has CDR1 SEHNR and CDR2 FQNEAQ (reference sequence). The J segment lost 13 bases and the V segment lost 6 bases, leaving 19 bases of the junction unmatched. This CDR3 contains 17 residues. The CDR3, as DNA: TGTGCCAGCAGTCCAGGGGGAACTAGCGGGGGGCCACGGGATCAGTTCTTC. This sequence encodes CASSPGGTSGGPRDQFF.

The CDR3 reads CSVDHGQGGYTF. CDR3 nucleotides: TGCAGCGTTGATCACGGACAGGGTGGCTACACCTTC. V gene TRBV29-1 combines with J gene TRBJ1-2, with 8 bases fitting TRBD1. This CDR3 region has 12 residues. J was trimmed by 7 bases and V by 3 bases; bases with no gene match: 4. In germline, CDR1 is SQVTM, CDR2 ANQGSEA.

This clonotype was counted a single time. As DNA, the CDR3 is TGTGCCAGCAGTTTTTCCCCGGGGGGGGTGAATACGCAGTATTTT. Protein sequence: CASSFSPGGVNTQYF. This chain uses TRBV12-3 or TRBV12-4 with TRBJ2-3; 8 bases are shared with TRBD2. After removal of 3 bases from V and 7 bases from J, the junction contained 9 bases not matched to a gene. The CDR3 sequence is 15 residues long.

The V gene is TRBV7-9, the J gene TRBJ1-6; 11 nucleotides agree with TRBD1. The CDR3 sequence is 14 residues long. The J segment lost 8 bases and the V segment lost 5 bases, leaving 2 bases of the junction unmatched. Per germline, CDR1 SEHNR and CDR2 FQNEAQ (reference sequence). The CDR3 here is CASSAGQGDSPLHF. CDR3 sequence (DNA): TGTGCCAGCAGCGCGGGACAGGGGGATTCACCCCTCCACTTT.

This clonotype has a single count. The rearrangement uses TRBV29-1 and TRBJ2-5; 7 bases map to TRBD1. Germline trimming cut 5 bases from V and 5 bases from J; bases unmatched to any gene: 8. This CDR3 region has 13 residues. The germline V gene encodes CDR1 SQVTM and CDR2 ANQGSEA. The CDR3 loop reads CSVLTGVGETQYF. CDR3 in DNA: TGCAGCGTTCTAACAGGGGTGGGCGAGACCCAGTACTTC.

The chain combines TRBV7-9 with TRBJ2-1; possible D gene TRBD1, 6 bases. V dropped 4 bases and J dropped 5 bases, with 12 bases sitting between them. CDR3 size: 14 residues. Germline lookup yields CDR1 SEHNR and CDR2 FQNEAQ (reference sequence). CDR3 nucleotide sequence: TGTGCCAGCAGCTCAACGGGACATCACAATGAGCAGTTCTTC. Translating it yields CASSSTGHHNEQFF.

The J gene is TRBJ2-1, the V gene TRBV13; unclear D gene. The CDR3 length is 15 residues. Trimming left V 5 bases short and J 6 bases short, with 17 bases between. In germline, CDR1 is PRHDT, CDR2 FYEKMQ (reference sequence). CDR3 bases: TGTGCCAGCAGCCAATCTGTGGGGTCCCTCAATGAGCAGTTCTTC. It encodes CASSQSVGSLNEQFF.

This clonotype was detected once. The chain joins TRBV5-6 to TRBJ2-7; D is possibly TRBD1 or TRBD2 (6 bases each). The CDR3 is 12 amino acids. The germline CDR1 and CDR2 sequences are SGHDT and YYEEEE. The V and J ends lost 4 bases and 12 bases respectively, with 17 bases between them. The CDR3 spells CASSTIGGGRYF. CDR3 bases: TGTGCCAGCAGCACCATCGGGGGCGGAAGGTACTTC.

The chain employs TRBV5-6 and TRBJ2-7, with D unresolved. The germline CDR1 and CDR2 sequences are SGHDT and YYEEEE. Trimming shortened V by 3 bases and J by 0 bases, and 10 bases separated the two germline ends. The CDR3 spans 14 residues. In DNA form, the CDR3 reads TGTGCCAGCAGCTGGGGTGACAACTCCTACGAGCAGTACTTC. Residues: CASSWGDNSYEQYF.

The chain links TRBV29-1 to TRBJ2-5; 9 nucleotides align to TRBD1. The germline V gene has CDR1 SQVTM and CDR2 ANQGSEA. The trim removed 3 bases at V and 2 bases at J, leaving 7 bases unmatched. This CDR3 is 15 amino acids long. The CDR3 region has the DNA TGCAGCGTTGAGGTCCCTGACAGGGGGCAAGAGACCCAGTACTTC. Translating gives CSVEVPDRGQETQYF.

The V gene is TRBV29-1, the J gene TRBJ2-7; D call uncertain. V lost 6 bases to trimming and J lost 1 base, with 10 bases between them. The germline gives CDR1 SQVTM, CDR2 ANQGSEA. The CDR3 loop spans 12 amino acids. The CDR3 is CSVGQISYEQYF. The DNA for the CDR3 is TGCAGCGTCGGGCAGATTTCCTACGAGCAGTACTTC.

The rearrangement joins TRBV9 to TRBJ2-3; TRBD2 agrees at 15 bases. The CDR3 sequence is 18 residues long. Trimming at V came to 3 bases and at J to 2 bases, leaving 7 bases not matched to a gene. Per the germline V gene, CDR1 is SGDLS and CDR2 is YYNGEE. The CDR3 loop reads CASSAGTSGGSPTDTQYF. In DNA, the CDR3 is TGTGCCAGCAGCGCCGGGACTAGCGGGGGGTCCCCCACAGATACGCAGTATTTT.

This clonotype has only a few counts. This chain connects TRBV5-6 to TRBJ2-1; possible D gene TRBD1, 5 bases. The CDR3 has 12 amino acids. From germline, CDR1 is SGHDT and CDR2 YYEEEE. V lost 5 bases to trimming and J lost 5 bases, with 8 bases between them. The CDR3, as DNA: TGTGCCAGCAGTTTAGGGGACAATGAGCAGTTCTTC. Residues: CASSLGDNEQFF.

In nucleotides, the CDR3 is TGTGCCAGCAGCAGTAAGCAGGGATACAATGAGCAGTTCTTC. Translation gives CASSSKQGYNEQFF. The rearrangement joins TRBV11-2 to TRBJ2-1; the D gene is possibly TRBD1 (5 bases). This CDR3 has 14 residues. CDR1 and CDR2 from the germline V gene are SGHAT and FQNNGV. Trimming removed 5 bases from V and 4 bases from J, with 12 bases in between.

This sequence joins TRBV29-1 and TRBJ1-5; D is uncertain. From germline, CDR1 is SQVTM and CDR2 ANQGSEA. The CDR3 consists of 13 residues. Trimming took 2 bases from V and 1 from J, leaving 6 bases between them. The CDR3 DNA reads as TGCAGCGTTGAAATTGGGAGCAATCAGCCCCAGCATTTT. This gives the protein CSVEIGSNQPQHF.

The chain recombines TRBV27 with TRBJ2-7; the D gene is possibly TRBD1 (5 bases). V gave up 6 bases and J gave up 4 bases, with 10 bases separating them. The germline gives CDR1 MNHEY, CDR2 SMNVEV (reference sequence). The CDR3 is 12 residues long. For the CDR3, the DNA is TGTGCCAGCAGCATCCCAGGGTACGAGCAGTACTTC. Translated, it gives CASSIPGYEQYF.

This chain connects TRBV4-3 to TRBJ1-4, with 7 bases lining up with TRBD1. Trimming cost V 4 bases and J 4 bases; bases outside gene matches: 6. This CDR3 has 15 amino acids. CDR1 LGHNA and CDR2 YSLEER come from the germline V gene. CDR3 loop: CASSPGTDINEKLFF. The CDR3 DNA reads as TGCGCCAGCAGCCCTGGGACAGACATTAATGAAAAACTGTTTTTT.

The genes are TRBV27 and TRBJ2-7; possibly TRBD1 for D (6 bases). CDR1 and CDR2 (germline): MNHEY, SMNVEV (reference sequence). The CDR3 runs 13 residues. V dropped 7 bases and J dropped 0 bases, with 10 bases sitting between them. Here the CDR3 reads CASTTGSSYEQYF. CDR3 nucleotides: TGTGCCAGCACTACAGGGAGCTCCTACGAGCAGTACTTC.

The chain uses TRBV3-1 and TRBJ2-4; 10 bases match TRBD2. The CDR3 totals 17 residues. Losses at the gene ends were 0 bases for V and 7 bases for J; bases not matched to a gene: 9. Looked up from germline, CDR1 is LGHDT and CDR2 is YNNKEL (reference sequence). The CDR3 here is CASSQETAGGPRNIQYF. In DNA form, the CDR3 reads TGTGCCAGCAGCCAAGAAACAGCGGGGGGGCCAAGGAACATTCAGTACTTC.

V is TRBV4-2 and J is TRBJ2-5; unclear D gene. Germline CDR1 and CDR2: LGHNA and YNFKEQ. CDR3 length: 16 residues. Trimming pared 0 bases from V and 4 bases from J, leaving 15 bases between. This CDR3 reads CASSQELVRPSETQYF. Here the CDR3 DNA reads TGTGCCAGCAGCCAAGAGCTTGTAAGGCCTTCAGAGACCCAGTACTTC.

J is TRBJ1-2 and V is TRBV5-6; D possibly corresponds to TRBD1 (6 bases). Germline V gives CDR1 SGHDT, CDR2 YYEEEE. CDR3 length: 15 amino acids. Trimming shortened V by 3 bases and J by 4 bases, and 16 bases separated the two germline ends. In nucleotides, the CDR3 is TGTGCCAGCAGCTCAAACAGGGAGGCGGGCTATGGCTACACCTTC. This codes for CASSSNREAGYGYTF.

V gene TRBV4-1 combines with J gene TRBJ1-1; D is undetermined. CDR3 length equals 12 residues. The V end lost 1 base, the J end lost 10 bases, and 10 bases lay between the germline ends. CDR1 is MGHRA and CDR2 is YSYEKL in the germline V gene. Here the CDR3 DNA reads TGCGCCAGCAGCCAAGTCGGGGTATCAGCTTTCTTT. Its translation: CASSQVGVSAFF.

V usage is TRBV4-3 and J usage is TRBJ1-2, with a tentative D call TRBD1 (6 bases). The germline V and J ends were trimmed by 1 base and 3 bases, with 21 bases remaining between them. This CDR3 comprises 18 residues. Germline assignment: CDR1 LGHNA and CDR2 YSLEER. This CDR3 reads CASSQGILTGPGDYGYTF. The CDR3, as DNA: TGCGCCAGCAGCCAAGGAATCCTTACCGGGCCAGGGGACTATGGCTACACCTTC.

The CDR3 coding sequence is TGTGCCAGCAGCTTTTCATGGCAGAGCACAGATACGCAGTATTTT. Amino acid sequence: CASSFSWQSTDTQYF. The rearrangement links TRBV5-5 to TRBJ2-3; no clear D gene. V was pared by 2 bases and J by 0 bases, with 10 bases between. There are 15 residues in the CDR3. The germline V gene encodes CDR1 SGHKS and CDR2 YYEKEE (reference sequence).

The chain joins TRBV28 to TRBJ2-7; maybe TRBD2 (6 bases). From germline, CDR1 is MDHEN and CDR2 SYDVKM. CDR3 size: 15 residues. Trimming pared 6 bases from V and 2 bases from J, leaving 17 bases between. In nucleotides, the CDR3 is TGTGCCAGCAGCCTGACTGCCGGGGGAACCTACGAGCAGTACTTC. It codes for CASSLTAGGTYEQYF. Variable domain in full (rest from reference TRBV28 and TRBJ2-7): DVKVTQSSRYLVKRTGEKVFLECVQDMDHENMFWYRQDPGLGLRLIYFSYDVKMKEKGDIPEGYSVSREKKERFSLILESASTNQTSMYLCASSLTAGGTYEQYFGPGTRLTVT.